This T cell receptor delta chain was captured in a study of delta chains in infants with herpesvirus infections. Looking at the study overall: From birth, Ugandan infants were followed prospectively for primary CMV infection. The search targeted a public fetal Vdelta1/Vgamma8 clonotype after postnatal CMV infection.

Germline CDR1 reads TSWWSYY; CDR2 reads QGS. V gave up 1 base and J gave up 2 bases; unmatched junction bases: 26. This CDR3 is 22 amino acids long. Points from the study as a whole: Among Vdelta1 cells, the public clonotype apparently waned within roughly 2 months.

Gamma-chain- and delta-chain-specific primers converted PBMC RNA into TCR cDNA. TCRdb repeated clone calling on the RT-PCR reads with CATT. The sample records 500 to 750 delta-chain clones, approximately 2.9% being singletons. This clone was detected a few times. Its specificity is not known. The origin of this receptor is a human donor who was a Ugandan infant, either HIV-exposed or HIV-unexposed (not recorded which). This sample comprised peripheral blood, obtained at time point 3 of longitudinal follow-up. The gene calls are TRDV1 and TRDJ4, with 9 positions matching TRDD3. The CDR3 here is CALGERPTPPRVGDMDPRPLIF. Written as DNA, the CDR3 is TGTGCTCTTGGGGAACGCCCTACTCCCCCTCGAGTGGGGGATATGGATCCGAGACCCCTGATCTTT.